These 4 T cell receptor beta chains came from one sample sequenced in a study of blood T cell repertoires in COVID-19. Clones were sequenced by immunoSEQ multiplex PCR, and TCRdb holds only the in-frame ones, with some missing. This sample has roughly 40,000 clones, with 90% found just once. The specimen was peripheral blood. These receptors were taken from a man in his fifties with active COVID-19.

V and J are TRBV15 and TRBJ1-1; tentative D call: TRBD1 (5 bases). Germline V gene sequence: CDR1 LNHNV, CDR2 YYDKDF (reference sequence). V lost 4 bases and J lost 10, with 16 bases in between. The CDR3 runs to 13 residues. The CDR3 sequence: CATSIPSERGAFF. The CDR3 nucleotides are TGTGCCACCAGCATACCTAGCGAGAGGGGAGCTTTCTTT.

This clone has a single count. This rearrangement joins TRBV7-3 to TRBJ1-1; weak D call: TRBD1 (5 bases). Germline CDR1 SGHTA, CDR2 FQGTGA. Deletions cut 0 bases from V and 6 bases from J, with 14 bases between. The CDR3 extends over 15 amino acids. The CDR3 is CASSLTGLQISEAFF. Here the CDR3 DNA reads TGTGCCAGCAGCTTAACGGGACTACAAATATCTGAAGCTTTCTTT.

The CDR3 DNA reads TGTGCCAGCAGTGAATTAATGAACACTGAAGCTTTCTTT. Protein: CASSELMNTEAFF. This chain joins TRBV25-1 and TRBJ1-1; D ambiguous. The CDR3 consists of 13 residues. V was cut by 1 base and J by 0 bases, with 3 bases left in between. Germline-derived CDR1 and CDR2 are MGHDK and SYGVNS.

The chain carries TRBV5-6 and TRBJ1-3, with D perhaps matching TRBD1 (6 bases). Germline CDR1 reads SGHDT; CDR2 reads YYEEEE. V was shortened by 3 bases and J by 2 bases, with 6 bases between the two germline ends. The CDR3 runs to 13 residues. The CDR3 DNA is TGTGCCAGCAGCTGGACAGCTGGAAACACCATATATTTT. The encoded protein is CASSWTAGNTIYF.